The sequence of this T cell receptor (beta chain) was determined in a study of PD-L1 blockade in urothelial cancer. The overall study: Median T cell yield from blood was 110,000 to 150,000. Points from the study as a whole: More expansion of tumor-associated blood clones, seen at 3 weeks, marked durable-benefit patients.

TCRdb's copy holds only in-frame clones and misses some; the assay was immunoSEQ multiplex PCR. The table lists 35,000 to 45,000 clones, approximately 90% of them singletons, with 14% in the top ten. In germline, CDR1 is KGHSH, CDR2 LQKENI. The CDR3 is 12 amino acids. The germline V and J ends were trimmed by 3 bases and 5 bases, with 7 bases remaining between them. In this sample, this clone turned up once. Antigen specificity is unknown. This sequence originates from a woman aged 60-75 years with urothelial cancer. Sequenced material: PBMCs, taken around atezolizumab (anti-PD-L1) treatment. V usage is TRBV18 and J usage is TRBJ2-5; D is ambiguous. The CDR3 region is CASSPQLETQYF. In DNA form, the CDR3 reads TGTGCCAGCTCACCGCAACTGGAGACCCAGTACTTC.